The rows below give T cell receptor beta chains drawn from one sample of a study of blood T cell repertoires in COVID-19. Repertoires were generated with immunoSEQ multiplex PCR, while TCRdb's copy carries only in-frame clones and drops some. The table includes approximately 60,000 clones, around 79% detected once. Input material: peripheral blood. The origin of the receptors is a man in his 60s with acute or convalescent COVID-19. Both conserved end residues are part of each CDR3. The D gene is left open where the match is weak. Clone size is stated in some rows and not others, as once, few, many or a class when expanded.

>once|TRBV5-1|TRBJ2-5|NA
CASSFGTIQETQYF
>NA|TRBV6-5|TRBJ1-2|NA
CASSYSQGGRYGYTF
>NA|TRBV11-2|TRBJ1-1|NA
CASSLVYTEAFF
>NA|TRBV5-1|TRBJ1-1|NA
CASSLTGTNTEAFF
>NA|TRBV6-5|TRBJ2-5|NA
CASNGPGETQYF
>many|TRBV4-1|TRBJ1-6|NA
CASSQGTGRPPLHF
>NA|TRBV14|TRBJ1-1|NA
CASSPYRGNTEAFF
>NA|TRBV5-4|TRBJ2-7|TRBD2
CASSPTSGGGYEQYF
>NA|TRBV2|TRBJ1-3|TRBD1
CASSEQGEGNTIYF
>NA|TRBV6-4|TRBJ1-2|NA
CASSDTAGYTF
>NA|TRBV7-8|TRBJ2-1|TRBD1
CASSPGQDTNEQFF
>few|TRBV5-1|TRBJ2-2|NA
CASSSNLNTGELFF
>once|TRBV9|TRBJ1-2|NA
CASSPDSSTSGYTF
>NA|TRBV29-1|TRBJ2-1|TRBD1
CSAGTGYDEQFF
>NA|TRBV5-1|TRBJ2-5|TRBD2
CASSLAGTSAETQYF
>NA|TRBV5-4|TRBJ1-3|NA
CASSPGQKRSGNTIYF
>NA|TRBV10-3|TRBJ1-2|TRBD1
CAIRIGQGSNYGYTF
>NA|TRBV6-1|TRBJ1-2|NA
CASSEFSDYGYTF
>NA|TRBV6-5|TRBJ1-1|NA
CASSPGGWTEAFF
>NA|TRBV7-6|TRBJ2-5|TRBD1
CASSLKQGAFEETQYF
>NA|TRBV6-5|TRBJ2-1|TRBD2
CASKRLAGDNEQFF
>once|TRBV5-6|TRBJ1-5|NA
CASMTTRERTSNQPQHF
>NA|TRBV5-1|TRBJ2-1|TRBD2
CASSLVESGGANEQFF
>NA|TRBV11-3|TRBJ2-7|NA
CASSPGHTSYEQYF
>NA|TRBV29-1|TRBJ1-2|TRBD1
CSVHDRVIYGYTF
>NA|TRBV10-3|TRBJ2-3|NA
CAISEWRQITTDTQYF
>NA|TRBV5-4|TRBJ2-3|NA
CASSPTGHTDTQYF
>NA|TRBV11-2|TRBJ2-5|NA
CASSLGALQETQYF
>NA|TRBV29-1|TRBJ2-3|TRBD1
CSVVQGADTQYF
>NA|TRBV7-9|TRBJ2-3|TRBD2
CASSLVAGGTDTQYF
>NA|TRBV9|TRBJ2-5|TRBD2
CASSTGTSQETQYF
>NA|TRBV2|TRBJ1-2|NA
CASNKGEFYGYTF
>few|TRBV6-5|TRBJ1-2|TRBD1
CATNSGTGVYGYTF
>few|TRBV20-1|TRBJ2-5|NA
CTVEQGETQYF
>NA|TRBV5-1|TRBJ2-3|NA
CASSLTGISTDTQYF
>NA|TRBV14|TRBJ2-3|TRBD1
CASSPRDRWDLLYF
>NA|TRBV7-2|TRBJ2-1|TRBD1
CASGYKGAGEQFF
>few|TRBV7-9|TRBJ2-7|NA
CASSTGTTTGEQYF
>NA|TRBV24-1|TRBJ2-1|TRBD2
CATSETSRQFF
>NA|TRBV30|TRBJ1-3|NA
CACSGGTPSGNTIYF
>NA|TRBV5-4|TRBJ2-5|TRBD2
CASSLAAGGSETQYF
>few|TRBV6-5|TRBJ1-6|NA
CASSYNLGPQNSPLHF
>few|TRBV19|TRBJ2-7|TRBD1
CASSITGQGNYEQYF
>NA|TRBV9|TRBJ1-1|NA
CASSVAESRNTEAFF
>NA|TRBV27|TRBJ1-5|TRBD1
CASSPDREDQPQHF
>NA|TRBV4-1|TRBJ2-1|TRBD1
CASSPWTGKDNEQFF
>NA|TRBV5-1|TRBJ2-5|TRBD2
CASSRTSGGAGETQYF
>NA|TRBV24-1|TRBJ2-3|TRBD2
CATSDSGTSGPTDTQYF
>NA|TRBV5-1|TRBJ2-7|TRBD2
CASSLGRGGTDEQYF
>NA|TRBV21-1|TRBJ2-2|NA
CASSKAPDTGELFF
>NA|TRBV15|TRBJ2-2|TRBD1
CATSHTGDGELFF
>few|TRBV28|TRBJ2-1|TRBD2
CASYSGGSLSEQFF
>NA|TRBV7-2|TRBJ1-2|NA
CASSLAVTLTGYTF
>NA|TRBV27|TRBJ1-6|NA
CASSLRPPSSYNSPLHF